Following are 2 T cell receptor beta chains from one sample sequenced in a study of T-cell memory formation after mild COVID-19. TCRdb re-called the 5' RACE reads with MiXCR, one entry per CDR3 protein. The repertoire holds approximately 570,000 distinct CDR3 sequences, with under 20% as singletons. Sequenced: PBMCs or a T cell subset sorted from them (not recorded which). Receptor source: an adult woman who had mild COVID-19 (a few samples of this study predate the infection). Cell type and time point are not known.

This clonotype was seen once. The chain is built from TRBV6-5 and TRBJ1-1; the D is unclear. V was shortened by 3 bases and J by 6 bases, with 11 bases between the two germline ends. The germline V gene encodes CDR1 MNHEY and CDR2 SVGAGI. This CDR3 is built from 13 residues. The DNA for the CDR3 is TGTGCCAGCAGTTATAGTGCAGTCGCTGAAGCTTTCTTT. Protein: CASSYSAVAEAFF.

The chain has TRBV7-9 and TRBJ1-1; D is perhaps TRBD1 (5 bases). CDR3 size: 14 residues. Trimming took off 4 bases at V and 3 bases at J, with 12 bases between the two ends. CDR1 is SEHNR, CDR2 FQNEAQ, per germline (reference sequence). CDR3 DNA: TGTGCCAGCAGCTCAACAGGAGATTACACTGAAGCTTTCTTT. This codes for CASSSTGDYTEAFF.